Given below is one T cell receptor (beta chain) in context. This specimen belongs to a study of blood T cell repertoires in COVID-19. As for the study in general: The origin of the acute and convalescent COVID-19 samples was the United States, Italy and Spain. T cells, B-cell-depleted T cells, or PBMCs supplied cDNA or gDNA.

Authors' data handling: The assay estimated nucleated cells by amplifying reference gene primers. TCRdb's table, derived via immunoSEQ multiplex PCR, lists solely in-frame clones and lacks some. D and trimming come from the DNA, and the V and J calls and clone size come from that table. Among 15,000 or so clones listed, 88% were seen once. Material for sequencing was peripheral blood. This TCR was sampled from a human donor in a cohort sampled during active COVID-19.

In DNA form, the CDR3 reads TGTGCCACCAGCAGAGGGACAGGAGTAGGGTACAATGAGCAGTTCTTC. Translating gives CATSRGTGVGYNEQFF. The V gene is TRBV15, the J gene TRBJ2-1; 7 nucleotides align to TRBD1. Germline V CDR1 and CDR2: LNHNV, YYDKDF (reference sequence). CDR3 size: 16 residues. The V and J ends lost 1 base and 4 bases, in that order; junction bases with no gene match: 7.